This T cell receptor beta chain was identified in a study of cytomegalovirus exposure and HLA in healthy donors. Findings of the study overall: Later on, an analysis found that several of the most significant clusters appeared to be linked to common viral pathogens, which included parvovirus B19. Across HLA loci, a later analysis found differing TCR association rates, with DRB1 most and HLA-C fewest. TCR beta chain V- and J-gene trimming was linked, in a later analysis, to a missense variant in DCLRE1C.

A remark on this clone: What it recognizes is unknown.

Both 60 Vbeta primers and 13 Jbeta primers went into the PCR. Sequencing was performed with immunoSEQ multiplex PCR; in TCRdb, only in-frame clones are kept and a portion is missing. The data show about 170,000 clones, roughly 84% seen once. The sequence was obtained from a male donor in good health and CMV-seronegative. Sequencing was done on a sample of PBMCs.

In nucleotides, the CDR3 is TGTGCCATCAGTGAAGGGACTATGCTAAATGAGCAGTTCTTC. Protein sequence: CAISEGTMLNEQFF. The genes are TRBV10-3 and TRBJ2-1, with TRBD2 matching 7 bases. Germline V lookup: CDR1 ENHRY, CDR2 SYGVKD. The trim removed 3 bases at V and 7 bases at J, leaving 6 bases unmatched. The CDR3 loop spans 14 amino acids.